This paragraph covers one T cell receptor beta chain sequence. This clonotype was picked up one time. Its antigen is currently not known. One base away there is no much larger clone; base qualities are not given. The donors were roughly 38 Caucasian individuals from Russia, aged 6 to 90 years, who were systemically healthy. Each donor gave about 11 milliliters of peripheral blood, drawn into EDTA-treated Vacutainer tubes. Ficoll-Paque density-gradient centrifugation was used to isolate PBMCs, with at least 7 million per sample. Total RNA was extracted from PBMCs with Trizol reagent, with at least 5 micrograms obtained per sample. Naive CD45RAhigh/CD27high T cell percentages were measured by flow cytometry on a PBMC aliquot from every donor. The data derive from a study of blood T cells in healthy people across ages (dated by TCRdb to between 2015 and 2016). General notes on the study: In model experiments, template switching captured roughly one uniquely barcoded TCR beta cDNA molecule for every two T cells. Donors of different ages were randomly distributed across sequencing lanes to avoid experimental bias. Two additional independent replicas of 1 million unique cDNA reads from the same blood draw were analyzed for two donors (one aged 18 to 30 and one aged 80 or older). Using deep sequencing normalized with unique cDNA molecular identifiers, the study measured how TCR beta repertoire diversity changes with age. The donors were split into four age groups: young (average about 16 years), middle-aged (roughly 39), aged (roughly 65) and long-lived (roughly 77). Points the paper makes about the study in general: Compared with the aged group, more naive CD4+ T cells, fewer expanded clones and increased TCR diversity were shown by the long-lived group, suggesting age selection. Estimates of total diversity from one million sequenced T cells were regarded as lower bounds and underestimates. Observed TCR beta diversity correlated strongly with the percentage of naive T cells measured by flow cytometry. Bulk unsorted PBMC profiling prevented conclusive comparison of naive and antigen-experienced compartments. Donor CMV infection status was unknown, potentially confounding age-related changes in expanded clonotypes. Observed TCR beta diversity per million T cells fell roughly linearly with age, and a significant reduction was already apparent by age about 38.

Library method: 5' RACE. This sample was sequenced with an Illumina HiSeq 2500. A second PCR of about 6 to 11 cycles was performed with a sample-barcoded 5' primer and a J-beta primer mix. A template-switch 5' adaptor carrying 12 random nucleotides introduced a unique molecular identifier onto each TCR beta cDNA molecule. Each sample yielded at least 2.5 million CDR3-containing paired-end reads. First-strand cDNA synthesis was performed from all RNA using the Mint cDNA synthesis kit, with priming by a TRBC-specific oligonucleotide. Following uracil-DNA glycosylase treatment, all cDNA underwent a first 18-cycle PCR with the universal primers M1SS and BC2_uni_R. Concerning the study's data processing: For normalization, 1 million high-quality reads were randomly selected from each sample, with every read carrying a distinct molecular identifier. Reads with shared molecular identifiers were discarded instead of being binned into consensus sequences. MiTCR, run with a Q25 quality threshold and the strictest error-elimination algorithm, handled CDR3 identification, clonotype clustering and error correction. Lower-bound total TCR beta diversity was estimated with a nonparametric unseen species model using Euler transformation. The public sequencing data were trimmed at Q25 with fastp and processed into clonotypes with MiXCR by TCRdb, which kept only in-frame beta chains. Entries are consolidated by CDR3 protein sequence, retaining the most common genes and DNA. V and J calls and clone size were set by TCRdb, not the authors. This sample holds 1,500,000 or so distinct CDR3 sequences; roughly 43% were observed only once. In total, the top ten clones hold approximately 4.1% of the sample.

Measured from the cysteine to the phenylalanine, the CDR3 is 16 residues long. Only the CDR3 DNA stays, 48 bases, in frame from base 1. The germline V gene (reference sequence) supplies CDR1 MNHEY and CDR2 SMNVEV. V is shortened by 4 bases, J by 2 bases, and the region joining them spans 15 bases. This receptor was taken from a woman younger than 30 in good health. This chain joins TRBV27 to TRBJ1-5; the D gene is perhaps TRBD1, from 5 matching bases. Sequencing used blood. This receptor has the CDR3 CASSSLQGRGNQPQHF. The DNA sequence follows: TGTGCCAGCAGTTCCCTCCAGGGAAGGGGCAATCAGCCCCAGCATTTT.